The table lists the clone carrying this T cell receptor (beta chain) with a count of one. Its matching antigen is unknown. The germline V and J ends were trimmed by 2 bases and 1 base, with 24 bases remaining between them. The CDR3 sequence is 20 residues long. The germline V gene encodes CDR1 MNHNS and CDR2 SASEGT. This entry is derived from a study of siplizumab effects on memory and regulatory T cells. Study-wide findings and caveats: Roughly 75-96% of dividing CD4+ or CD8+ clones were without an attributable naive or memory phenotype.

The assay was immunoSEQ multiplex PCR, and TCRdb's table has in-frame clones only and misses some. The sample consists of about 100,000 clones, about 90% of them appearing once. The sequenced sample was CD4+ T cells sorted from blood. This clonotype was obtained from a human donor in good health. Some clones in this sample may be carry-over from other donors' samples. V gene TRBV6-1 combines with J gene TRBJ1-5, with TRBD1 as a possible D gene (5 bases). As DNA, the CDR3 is TGTGCCAGCAGTGAATATATCCCTGACCGTCTCGCAGGGAGCAATCAGCCCCAGCATTTT. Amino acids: CASSEYIPDRLAGSNQPQHF.